This is a list of T cell receptor beta chains from one sample in a study of blood T cell repertoires in COVID-19. Sequencing was performed with immunoSEQ multiplex PCR; in TCRdb, only in-frame clones are kept and a portion is missing. Among approximately 50,000 clones, roughly 90% were seen once, and the ten largest hold approximately 27%. Material: peripheral blood. The receptors shown here come from a woman over 75 with acute or convalescent COVID-19. CDR3s include the opening cysteine and the closing phenylalanine or tryptophan. A D gene is named only where the DNA matches it firmly. Where a row states a size, it is once, few, many or the class of an expanded clone; other rows omit it.

TRBV19	TRBJ2-1	once	-	TGTGCCAGTAGTAGGGGGGGGGCGCAAGGGAATGAGCAGTTCTTC	CASSRGGAQGNEQFF
TRBV29-1	TRBJ2-6	-	-	TGCAGCGTGGAACGCTCTGGGGCCAACGTCCTGACTTTC	CSVERSGANVLTF
TRBV5-8	TRBJ1-4	-	TRBD1	TGTGCCAGCAGTAAAACAGGGGGCGAGGGAGAAAAACTGTTTTTT	CASSKTGGEGEKLFF
TRBV2	TRBJ2-3	-	TRBD2	TGTGTCTCCTCCGGGACTAGGGCAGATACGCAGTATTTT	CVSSGTRADTQYF
TRBV3-1/TRBV3-2	TRBJ1-1	-	-	TGTGCCAGCAGCCCCCAAAGGGGGGGGGTGGGTGAAGCTTTCTTT	CASSPQRGGVGEAFF
TRBV5-5	TRBJ1-1	few	TRBD1	TGTGCCAGCAGGGACAGGGGGCGGGGGTATAACACTGAAGCTTTCTTT	CASRDRGRGYNTEAFF
TRBV27	TRBJ1-4	-	TRBD1	TGTGCCAGCAGTTTATGGGCTGGGGGACAGGGCCTTAATGAAAAACTGTTTTTT	CASSLWAGGQGLNEKLFF
TRBV4-1	TRBJ2-5	-	TRBD1	TGCGCCAGCAGCCAAGATCCCCGAGGACAGGGAAAAGAGACCCAGTACTTC	CASSQDPRGQGKETQYF
TRBV6-6	TRBJ1-3	-	-	TGTGCCAGCAGTTACTCCGGGGTCGGAAACACCATATATTTT	CASSYSGVGNTIYF
TRBV6-5	TRBJ1-2	-	TRBD1	TGTGCCAGCAGATCGACAGGGAACTATGGCTACACCTTC	CASRSTGNYGYTF
TRBV6-5	TRBJ1-2	-	-	TGTGCCAGCATAGGGGCTGACTATGGCTACACCTTC	CASIGADYGYTF
TRBV5-1	TRBJ1-1	-	TRBD1	TGCGCCAGCAGCCCCCACAGGGGATCCTCTATGAACACTGAAGCTTTCTTT	CASSPHRGSSMNTEAFF
TRBV29-1	TRBJ2-7	-	TRBD2	TGCAGCGTTTCTAGGGGGACTAGCGGGGCCGCCTACGAGCAGTACTTC	CSVSRGTSGAAYEQYF
TRBV5-1	TRBJ2-2	-	TRBD2	TGCGCCAGCAGCCCGGGGGGGGCCAACACCGGGGAGCTGTTTTTT	CASSPGGANTGELFF
TRBV7-2	TRBJ2-1	-	TRBD2	TGTGCCAGCAGCTTGCGGCCATTCTTAGCGGGGTCAGCAGAGCAGTTCTTC	CASSLRPFLAGSAEQFF
TRBV18	TRBJ2-5	-	-	TGTGCCAGCTCACCATCGGGGAAAGAGACCCAGTACTTC	CASSPSGKETQYF
TRBV7-9	TRBJ1-1	-	TRBD1	TGTGCCAGCAGCTTCGCGCGGACAGGGGTCACTGAAGCTTTCTTT	CASSFARTGVTEAFF
TRBV18	TRBJ2-5	-	-	TGTGCCAGCTCCCCACTCCGGGACACCCAAGAGACCCAGTACTTC	CASSPLRDTQETQYF
TRBV5-1	TRBJ2-4	-	TRBD2	TGCGCCAGCAGCCCTACTACTAGCGGGGGGGTGAAAAACATTCAGTACTTC	CASSPTTSGGVKNIQYF
TRBV5-4	TRBJ2-5	-	-	TGTGCCAGCAGCTCTCGGCGAACAGAACAAGAGACCCAGTACTTC	CASSSRRTEQETQYF
TRBV10-3	TRBJ2-3	-	TRBD2	TGTGCCATCAGGGGGACTAGCGGCCACACAGATACGCAGTATTTT	CAIRGTSGHTDTQYF
TRBV5-4	TRBJ2-4	-	TRBD1	TGTGCCAGCAGCTTGGCGGGACAGGGGGCCAAAAACATTCAGTACTTC	CASSLAGQGAKNIQYF
TRBV6-6	TRBJ1-2	few	TRBD1	TGTGCCAGCAGAGGACAGGCCCATGGCTACACCTTC	CASRGQAHGYTF
TRBV18	TRBJ2-3	-	-	TGTGCCAGCTCAGGCGGGTTAACAGATACGCAGTATTTT	CASSGGLTDTQYF
TRBV18	TRBJ1-2	-	TRBD1	TGTGCCAGCTCACCACTGTCCGGACAGGGCCGCGGCTACACCTTC	CASSPLSGQGRGYTF
TRBV7-2	TRBJ1-1	-	TRBD1	TGTGCCAGCAGCTTAGACAGGGGGCTAGGTGAAGCTTTCTTT	CASSLDRGLGEAFF
TRBV18	TRBJ1-2	-	TRBD1	TGTGCCAGCTCGCAGCAGGGGGTCGACTATGGCTACACCTTC	CASSQQGVDYGYTF